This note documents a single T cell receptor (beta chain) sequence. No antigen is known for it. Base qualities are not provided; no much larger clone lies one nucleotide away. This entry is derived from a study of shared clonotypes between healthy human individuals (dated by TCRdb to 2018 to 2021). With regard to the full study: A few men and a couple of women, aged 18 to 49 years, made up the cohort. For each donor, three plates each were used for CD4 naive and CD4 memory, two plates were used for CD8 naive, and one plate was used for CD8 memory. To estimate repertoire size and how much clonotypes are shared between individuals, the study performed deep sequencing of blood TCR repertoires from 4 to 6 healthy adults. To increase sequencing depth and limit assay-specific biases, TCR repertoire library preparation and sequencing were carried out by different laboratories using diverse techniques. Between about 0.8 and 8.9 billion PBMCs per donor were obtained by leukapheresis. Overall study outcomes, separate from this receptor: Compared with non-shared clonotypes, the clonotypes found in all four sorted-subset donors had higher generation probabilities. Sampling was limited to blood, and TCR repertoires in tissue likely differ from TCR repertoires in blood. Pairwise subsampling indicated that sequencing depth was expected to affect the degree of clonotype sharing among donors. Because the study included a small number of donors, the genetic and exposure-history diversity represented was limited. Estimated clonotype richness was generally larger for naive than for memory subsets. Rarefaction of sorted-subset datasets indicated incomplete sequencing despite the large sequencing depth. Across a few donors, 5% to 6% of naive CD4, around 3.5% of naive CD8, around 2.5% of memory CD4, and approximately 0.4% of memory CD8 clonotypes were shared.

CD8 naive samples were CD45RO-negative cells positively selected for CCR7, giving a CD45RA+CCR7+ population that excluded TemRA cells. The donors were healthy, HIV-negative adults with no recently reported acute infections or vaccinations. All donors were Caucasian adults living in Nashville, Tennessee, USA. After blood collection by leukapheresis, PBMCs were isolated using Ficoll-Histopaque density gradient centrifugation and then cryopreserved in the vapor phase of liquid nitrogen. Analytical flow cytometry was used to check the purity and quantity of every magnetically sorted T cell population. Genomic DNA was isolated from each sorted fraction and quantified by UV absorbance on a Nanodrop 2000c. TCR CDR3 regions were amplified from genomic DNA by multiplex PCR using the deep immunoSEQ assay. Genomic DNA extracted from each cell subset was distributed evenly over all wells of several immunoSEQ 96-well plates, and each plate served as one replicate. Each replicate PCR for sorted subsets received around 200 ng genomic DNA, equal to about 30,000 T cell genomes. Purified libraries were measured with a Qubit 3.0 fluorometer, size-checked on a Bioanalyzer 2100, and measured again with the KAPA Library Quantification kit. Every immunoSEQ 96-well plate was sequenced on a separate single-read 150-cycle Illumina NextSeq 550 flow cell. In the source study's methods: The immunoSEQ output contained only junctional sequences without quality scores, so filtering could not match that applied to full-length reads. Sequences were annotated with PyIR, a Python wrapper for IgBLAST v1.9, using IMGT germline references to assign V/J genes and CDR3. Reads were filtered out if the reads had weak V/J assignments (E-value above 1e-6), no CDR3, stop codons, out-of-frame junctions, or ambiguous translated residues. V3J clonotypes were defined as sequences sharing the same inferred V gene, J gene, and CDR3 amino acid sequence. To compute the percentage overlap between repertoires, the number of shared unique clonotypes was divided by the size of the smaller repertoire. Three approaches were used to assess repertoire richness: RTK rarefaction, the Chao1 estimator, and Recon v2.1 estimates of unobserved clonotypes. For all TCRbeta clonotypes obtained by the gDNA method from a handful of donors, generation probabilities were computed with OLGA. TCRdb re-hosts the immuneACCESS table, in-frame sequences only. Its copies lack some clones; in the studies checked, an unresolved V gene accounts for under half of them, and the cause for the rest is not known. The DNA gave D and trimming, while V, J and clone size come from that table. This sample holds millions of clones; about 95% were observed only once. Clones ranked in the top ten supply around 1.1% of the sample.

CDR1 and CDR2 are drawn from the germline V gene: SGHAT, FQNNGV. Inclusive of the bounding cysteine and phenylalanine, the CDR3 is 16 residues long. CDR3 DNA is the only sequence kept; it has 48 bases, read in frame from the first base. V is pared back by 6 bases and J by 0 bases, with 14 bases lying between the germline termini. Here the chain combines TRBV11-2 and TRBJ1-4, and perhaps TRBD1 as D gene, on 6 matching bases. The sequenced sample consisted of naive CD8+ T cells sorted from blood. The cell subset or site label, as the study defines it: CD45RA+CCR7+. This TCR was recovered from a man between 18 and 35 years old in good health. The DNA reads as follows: TGTGCCAGCAGTTTGGGGGCCGGTGCAACTAATGAAAAACTGTTTTTT. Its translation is CASSLGAGATNEKLFF. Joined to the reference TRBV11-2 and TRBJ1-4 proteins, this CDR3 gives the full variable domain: EAGVAQSPRYKIIEKRQSVAFWCNPISGHATLYWYQQILGQGPKLLIQFQNNGVVDDSQLPKDRFSAERLKGVDSTLKIQPAKLEDSAVYLCASSLGAGATNEKLFFGSGTQLSVL.